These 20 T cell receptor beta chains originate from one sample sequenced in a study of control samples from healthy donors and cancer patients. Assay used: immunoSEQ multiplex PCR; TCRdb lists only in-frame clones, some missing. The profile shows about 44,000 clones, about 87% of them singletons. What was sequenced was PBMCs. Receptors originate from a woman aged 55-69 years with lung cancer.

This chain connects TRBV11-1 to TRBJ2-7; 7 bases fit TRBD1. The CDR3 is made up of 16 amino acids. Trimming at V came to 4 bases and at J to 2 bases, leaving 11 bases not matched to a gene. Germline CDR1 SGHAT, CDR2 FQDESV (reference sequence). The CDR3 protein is CASSSDIGQETYEQYF. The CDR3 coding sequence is TGTGCCAGCAGCTCCGACATAGGACAGGAGACCTACGAGCAGTACTTC.

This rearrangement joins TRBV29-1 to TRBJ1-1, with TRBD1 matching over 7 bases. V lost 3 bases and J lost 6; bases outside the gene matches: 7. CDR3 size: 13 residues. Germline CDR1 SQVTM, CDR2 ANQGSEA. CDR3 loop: CSVDPTGRAEAFF. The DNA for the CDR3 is TGCAGCGTTGATCCGACAGGGCGGGCTGAAGCTTTCTTT.

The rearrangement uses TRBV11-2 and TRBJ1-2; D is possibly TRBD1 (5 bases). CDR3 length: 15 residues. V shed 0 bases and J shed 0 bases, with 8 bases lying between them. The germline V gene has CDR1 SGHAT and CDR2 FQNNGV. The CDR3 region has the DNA TGTGCCAGCAGCTTAGACGGGGGGACTAACTATGGCTACACCTTC. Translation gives CASSLDGGTNYGYTF.

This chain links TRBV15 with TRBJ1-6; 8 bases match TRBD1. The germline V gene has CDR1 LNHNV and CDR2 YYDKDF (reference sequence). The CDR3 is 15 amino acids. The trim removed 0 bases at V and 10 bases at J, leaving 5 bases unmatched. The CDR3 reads CATSRDMDRDSPLHF. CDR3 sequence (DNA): TGTGCCACCAGCAGAGATATGGACAGGGACTCACCCCTCCACTTT. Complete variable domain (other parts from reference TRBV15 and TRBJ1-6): DAMVIQNPRYQVTQFGKPVTLSCSQTLNHNVMYWYQQKSSQAPKLLFHYYDKDFNNEADTPDNFQSRRPNTSFCFLDIRSPGLGDTAMYLCATSRDMDRDSPLHFGNGTRLTVT.

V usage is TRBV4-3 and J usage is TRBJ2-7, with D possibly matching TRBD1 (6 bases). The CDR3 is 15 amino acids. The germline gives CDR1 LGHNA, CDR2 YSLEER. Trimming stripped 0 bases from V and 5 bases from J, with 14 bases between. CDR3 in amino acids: CASSQDGTPRDEQYF. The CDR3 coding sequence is TGCGCCAGCAGCCAAGATGGGACACCCCGGGACGAGCAGTACTTC.

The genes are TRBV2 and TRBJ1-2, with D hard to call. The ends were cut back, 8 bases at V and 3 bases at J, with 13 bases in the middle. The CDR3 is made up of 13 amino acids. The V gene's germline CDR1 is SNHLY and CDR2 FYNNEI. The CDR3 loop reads CASLRGMDYGYTF. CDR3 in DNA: TGTGCCAGCCTGCGAGGGATGGACTATGGCTACACCTTC. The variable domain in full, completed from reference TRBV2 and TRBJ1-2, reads EPEVTQTPSHQVTQMGQEVILRCVPISNHLYFYWYRQILGQKVEFLVSFYNNEISEKSEIFDDQFSVERPDGSNFTLKIRSTKLEDSAMYFCASLRGMDYGYTFGSGTRLTVV.

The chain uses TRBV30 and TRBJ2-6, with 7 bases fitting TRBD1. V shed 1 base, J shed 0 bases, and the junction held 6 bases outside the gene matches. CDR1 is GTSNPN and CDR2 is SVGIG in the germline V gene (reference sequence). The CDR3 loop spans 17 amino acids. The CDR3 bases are TGTGCCTGGAGTGCCGGGACAGACTACTCTGGGGCCAACGTCCTGACTTTC. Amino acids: CAWSAGTDYSGANVLTF.

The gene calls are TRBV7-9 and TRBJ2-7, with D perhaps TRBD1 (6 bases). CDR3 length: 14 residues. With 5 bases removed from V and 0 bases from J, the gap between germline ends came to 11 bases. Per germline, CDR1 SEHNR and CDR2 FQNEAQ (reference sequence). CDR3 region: CASSRTESSYEQYF. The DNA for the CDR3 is TGTGCCAGCAGCCGGACAGAAAGCTCCTACGAGCAGTACTTC.

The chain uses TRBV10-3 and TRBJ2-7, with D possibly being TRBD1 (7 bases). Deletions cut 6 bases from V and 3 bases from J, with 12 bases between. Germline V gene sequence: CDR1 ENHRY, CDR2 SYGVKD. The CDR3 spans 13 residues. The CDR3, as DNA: TGTGCCATCAGGGAGGGACAGCACTACGAGCAGTACTTC. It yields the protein CAIREGQHYEQYF.

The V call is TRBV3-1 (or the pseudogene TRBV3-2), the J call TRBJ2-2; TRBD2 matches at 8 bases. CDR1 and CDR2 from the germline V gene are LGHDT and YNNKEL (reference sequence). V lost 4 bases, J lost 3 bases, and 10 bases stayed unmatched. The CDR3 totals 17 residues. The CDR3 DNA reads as TGTGCCAGCAGCCGTCGGGGGGGGACCGACTACACCGGGGAGCTGTTTTTT. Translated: CASSRRGGTDYTGELFF.

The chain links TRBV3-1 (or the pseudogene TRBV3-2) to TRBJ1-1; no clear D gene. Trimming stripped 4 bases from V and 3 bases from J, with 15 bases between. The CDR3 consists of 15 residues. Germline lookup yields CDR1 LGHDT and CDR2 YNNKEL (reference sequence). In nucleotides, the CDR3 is TGTGCCAGCAGCCGGTCGAGGGCTGGGGACACTGAAGCTTTCTTT. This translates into CASSRSRAGDTEAFF.

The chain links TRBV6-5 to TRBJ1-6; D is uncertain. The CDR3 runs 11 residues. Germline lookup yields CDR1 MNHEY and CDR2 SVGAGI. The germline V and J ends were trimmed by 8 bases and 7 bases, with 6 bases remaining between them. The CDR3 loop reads CASSENSPLHF. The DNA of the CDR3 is TGTGCCAGCTCCGAGAATTCACCCCTCCACTTT.

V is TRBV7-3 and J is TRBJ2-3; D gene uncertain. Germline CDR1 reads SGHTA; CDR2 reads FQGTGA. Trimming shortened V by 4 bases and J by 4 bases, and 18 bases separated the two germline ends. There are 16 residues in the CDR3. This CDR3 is CASSSATTSNPDTQYF. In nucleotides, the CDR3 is TGTGCCAGCAGCTCCGCCACAACGTCTAACCCAGATACGCAGTATTTT.

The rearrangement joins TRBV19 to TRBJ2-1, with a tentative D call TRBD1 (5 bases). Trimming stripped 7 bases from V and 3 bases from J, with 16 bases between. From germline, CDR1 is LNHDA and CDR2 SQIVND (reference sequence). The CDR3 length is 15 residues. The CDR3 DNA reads TGTGCCAGTACTTATACCAGTACAGGCTACAATGAGCAGTTCTTC. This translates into CASTYTSTGYNEQFF.

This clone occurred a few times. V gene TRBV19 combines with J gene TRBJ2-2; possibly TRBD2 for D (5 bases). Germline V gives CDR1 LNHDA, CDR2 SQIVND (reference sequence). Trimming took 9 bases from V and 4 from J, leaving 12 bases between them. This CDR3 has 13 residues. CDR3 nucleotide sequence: TGTGCCAGCGCCCCACGGGGCACCGGGGAGCTGTTTTTT. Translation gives CASAPRGTGELFF.

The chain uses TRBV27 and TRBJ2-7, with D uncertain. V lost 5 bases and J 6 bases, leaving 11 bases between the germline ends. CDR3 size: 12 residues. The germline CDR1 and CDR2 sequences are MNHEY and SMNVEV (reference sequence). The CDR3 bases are TGTGCCAGCAGTCCCAATTCGGCCGAGCAGTACTTC. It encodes CASSPNSAEQYF.

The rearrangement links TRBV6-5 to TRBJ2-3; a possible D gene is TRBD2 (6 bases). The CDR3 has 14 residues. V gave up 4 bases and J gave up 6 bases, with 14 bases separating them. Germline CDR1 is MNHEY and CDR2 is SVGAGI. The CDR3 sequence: CASSSSGVRDTQYF. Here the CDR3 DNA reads TGTGCCAGCAGTTCCTCGGGAGTGAGGGATACGCAGTATTTT.

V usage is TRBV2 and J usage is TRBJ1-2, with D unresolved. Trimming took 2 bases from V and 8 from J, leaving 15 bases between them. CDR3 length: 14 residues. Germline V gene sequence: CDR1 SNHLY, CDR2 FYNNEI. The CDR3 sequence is CASSERDPSEGYTF. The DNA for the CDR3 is TGTGCCAGCAGTGAACGGGATCCCTCAGAGGGCTACACCTTC.

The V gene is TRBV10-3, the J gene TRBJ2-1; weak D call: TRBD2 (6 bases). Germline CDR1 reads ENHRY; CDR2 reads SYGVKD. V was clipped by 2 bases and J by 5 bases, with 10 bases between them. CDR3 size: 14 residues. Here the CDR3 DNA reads TGTGCCATCAGTGAGGCTAGCGTCCACAATGAGCAGTTCTTC. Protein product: CAISEASVHNEQFF.

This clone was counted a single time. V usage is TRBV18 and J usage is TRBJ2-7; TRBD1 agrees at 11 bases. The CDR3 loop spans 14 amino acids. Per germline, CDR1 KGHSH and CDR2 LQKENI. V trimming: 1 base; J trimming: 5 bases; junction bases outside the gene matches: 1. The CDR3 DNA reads TGTGCCAGCTCACCACGGACAGGGGGCGACGAGCAGTACTTC. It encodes CASSPRTGGDEQYF.